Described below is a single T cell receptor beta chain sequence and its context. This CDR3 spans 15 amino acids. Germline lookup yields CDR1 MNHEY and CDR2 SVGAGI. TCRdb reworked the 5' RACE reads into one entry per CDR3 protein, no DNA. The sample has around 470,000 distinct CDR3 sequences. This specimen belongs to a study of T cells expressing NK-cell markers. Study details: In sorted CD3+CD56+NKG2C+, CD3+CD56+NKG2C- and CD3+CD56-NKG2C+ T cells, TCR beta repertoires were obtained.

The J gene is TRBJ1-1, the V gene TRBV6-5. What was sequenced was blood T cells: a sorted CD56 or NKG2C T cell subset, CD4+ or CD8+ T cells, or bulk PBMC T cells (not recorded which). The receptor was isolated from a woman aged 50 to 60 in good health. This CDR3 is CASSYDGWGVVKAFF.